This TCR beta chain was identified in a study of blood T cell repertoires in COVID-19. The overall study: There were acute and convalescent COVID-19 samples, and they came from the United States, Italy and Spain. From T cells, B-cell-depleted T cells, or PBMCs came the material, which was cDNA or gDNA.

The V gene lost 2 bases and the J gene lost 2 bases, with 7 bases spanning the gap. From germline, CDR1 is SGHRS and CDR2 YFSETQ. The CDR3 sequence is 14 residues long. This clone was detected once. In the study's own analysis: Nucleated cell number was recorded as an estimate derived from reference gene primer amplification. The protocol was immunoSEQ multiplex PCR, while the TCRdb copy is restricted to in-frame clones and leaves out a portion. That table is the source of V, J and clone size, and D and trimming were worked out from the DNA. The data hold about 78,000 clones, with around nine tenths observed a single time.

The specimen sequenced was peripheral blood. V and J are TRBV5-1 and TRBJ2-2, with D perhaps TRBD2 (5 bases). This TCR was recovered from a man aged 45-65 years with active or convalescent COVID-19. CDR3 nucleotide sequence: TGCGCCAGCAGCTTCCGGGGAAACACCGGGGAGCTGTTTTTT. Residues: CASSFRGNTGELFF.